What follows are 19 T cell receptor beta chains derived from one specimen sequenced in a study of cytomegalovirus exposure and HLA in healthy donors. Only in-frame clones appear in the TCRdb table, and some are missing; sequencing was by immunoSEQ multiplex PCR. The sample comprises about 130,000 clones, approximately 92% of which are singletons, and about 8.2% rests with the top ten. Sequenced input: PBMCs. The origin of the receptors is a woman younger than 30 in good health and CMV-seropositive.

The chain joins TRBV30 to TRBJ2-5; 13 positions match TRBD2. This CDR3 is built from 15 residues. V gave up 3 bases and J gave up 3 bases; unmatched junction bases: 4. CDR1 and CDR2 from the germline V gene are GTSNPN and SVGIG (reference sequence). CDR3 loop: CAWSRGTSGEETQYF. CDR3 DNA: TGTGCCTGGAGCCGAGGGACTAGCGGGGAAGAGACCCAGTACTTC.

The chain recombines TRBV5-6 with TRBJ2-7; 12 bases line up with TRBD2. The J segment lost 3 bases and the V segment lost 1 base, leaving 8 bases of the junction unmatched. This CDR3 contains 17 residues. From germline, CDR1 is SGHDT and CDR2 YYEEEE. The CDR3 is CASSLNRLAGGLYEQYF. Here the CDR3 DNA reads TGTGCCAGCAGCTTGAATCGGCTAGCGGGGGGGCTCTACGAGCAGTACTTC.

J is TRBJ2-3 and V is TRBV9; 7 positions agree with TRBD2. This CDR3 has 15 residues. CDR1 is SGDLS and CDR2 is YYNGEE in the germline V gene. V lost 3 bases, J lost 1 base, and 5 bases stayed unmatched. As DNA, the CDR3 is TGTGCCAGCAGCGGCGCGGGGGTACGCACAGATACGCAGTATTTT. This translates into CASSGAGVRTDTQYF.

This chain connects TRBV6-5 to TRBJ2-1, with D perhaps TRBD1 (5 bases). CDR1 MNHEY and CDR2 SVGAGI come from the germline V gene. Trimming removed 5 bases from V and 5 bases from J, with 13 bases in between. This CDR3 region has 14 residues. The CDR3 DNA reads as TGTGCCAGCAGTCCAAGCAGGGATGACAATGAGCAGTTCTTC. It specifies CASSPSRDDNEQFF.

The CDR3 protein is CASSSRGGDDYEQYF. CDR3 DNA sequence: TGTGCCAGCAGCTCCCGGGGGGGCGACGACTACGAGCAGTACTTC. This chain uses TRBV7-9 with TRBJ2-7; 8 nucleotides align to TRBD2. The CDR3 consists of 15 residues. Trimming cost V 4 bases and J 3 bases; bases outside gene matches: 8. Germline V CDR1 and CDR2: SEHNR, FQNEAQ (reference sequence).

CDR3 sequence (DNA): TGTGCCAACGAGAAGCCCGGGACAGGGGGCCAGTCGCCCACTGAAGCTTTCTTT. The encoded protein is CANEKPGTGGQSPTEAFF. The J gene is TRBJ1-1, the V gene TRBV2; 12 nucleotides match TRBD1. The CDR3 covers 18 residues. Germline assignment: CDR1 SNHLY and CDR2 FYNNEI. V lost 10 bases to trimming and J lost 4 bases; unmatched junction nucleotides: 19.

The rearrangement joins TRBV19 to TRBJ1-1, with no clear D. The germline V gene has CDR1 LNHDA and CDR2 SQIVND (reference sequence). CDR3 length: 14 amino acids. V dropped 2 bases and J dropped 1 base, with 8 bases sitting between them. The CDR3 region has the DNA TGTGCCAGTAGTATAAGCGGTAGGAACACTGAAGCTTTCTTT. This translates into CASSISGRNTEAFF.

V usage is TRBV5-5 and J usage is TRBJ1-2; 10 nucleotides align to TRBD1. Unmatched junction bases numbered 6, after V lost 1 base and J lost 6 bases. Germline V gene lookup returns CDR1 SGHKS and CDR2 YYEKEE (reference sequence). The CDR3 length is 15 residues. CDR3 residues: CASSLWGQGKNGYTF. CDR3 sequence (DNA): TGTGCCAGCAGCTTGTGGGGACAGGGGAAAAATGGCTACACCTTC.

Here the CDR3 DNA reads TGTGCCAGCAGCTTAGGGAGCGGGGGGGCTCTTGCCGACGAGCAGTACTTC. This translates into CASSLGSGGALADEQYF. The V gene is TRBV7-9, the J gene TRBJ2-7; TRBD2 matches at 10 bases. The CDR3 loop spans 17 amino acids. After removal of 1 base from V and 5 bases from J, the junction contained 11 bases not matched to a gene. Germline V lookup: CDR1 SEHNR, CDR2 FQNEAQ (reference sequence).

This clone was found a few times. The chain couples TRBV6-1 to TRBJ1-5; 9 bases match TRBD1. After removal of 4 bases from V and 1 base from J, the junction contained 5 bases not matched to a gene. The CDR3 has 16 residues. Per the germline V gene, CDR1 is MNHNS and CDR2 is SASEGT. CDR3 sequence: CASSGPGQGSNQPQHF. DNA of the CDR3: TGTGCCAGCAGTGGGCCCGGACAGGGGAGCAATCAGCCCCAGCATTTT.

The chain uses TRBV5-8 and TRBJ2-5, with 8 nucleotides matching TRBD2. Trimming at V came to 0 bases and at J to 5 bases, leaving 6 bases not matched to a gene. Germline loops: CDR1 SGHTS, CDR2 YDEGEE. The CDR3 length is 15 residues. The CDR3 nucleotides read TGTGCCAGCAGCTTGGGAGCGGGGGTGGAGGAGACCCAGTACTTC. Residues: CASSLGAGVEETQYF.

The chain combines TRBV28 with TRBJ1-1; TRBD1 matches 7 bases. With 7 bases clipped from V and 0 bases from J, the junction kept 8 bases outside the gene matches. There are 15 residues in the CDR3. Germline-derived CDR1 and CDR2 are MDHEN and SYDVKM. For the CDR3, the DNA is TGTGCCAGCAATCTCAGGGGGGAGGTGAACACTGAAGCTTTCTTT. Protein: CASNLRGEVNTEAFF.

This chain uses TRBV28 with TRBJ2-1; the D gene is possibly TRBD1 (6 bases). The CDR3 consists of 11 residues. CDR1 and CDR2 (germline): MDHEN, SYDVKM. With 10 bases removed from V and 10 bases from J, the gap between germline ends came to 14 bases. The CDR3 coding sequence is TGTGCCACCAATTCCAGGGGCGAGCAGTTCTTC. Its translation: CATNSRGEQFF.

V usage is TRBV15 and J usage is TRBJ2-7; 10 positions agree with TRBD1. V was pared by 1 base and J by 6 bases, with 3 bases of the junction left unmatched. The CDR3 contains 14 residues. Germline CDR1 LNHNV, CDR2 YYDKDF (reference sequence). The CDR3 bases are TGTGCCACCAGCAGAGTGGGACAGGGGAGCGAGCAGTACTTC. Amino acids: CATSRVGQGSEQYF.

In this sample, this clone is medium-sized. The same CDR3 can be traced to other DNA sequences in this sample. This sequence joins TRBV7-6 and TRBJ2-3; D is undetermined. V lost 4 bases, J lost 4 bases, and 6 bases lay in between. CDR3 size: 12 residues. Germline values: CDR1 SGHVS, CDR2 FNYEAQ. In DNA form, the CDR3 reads TGTGCCAGCAGCTCCGCAGCAGATACGCAGTATTTT. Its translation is CASSSAADTQYF.

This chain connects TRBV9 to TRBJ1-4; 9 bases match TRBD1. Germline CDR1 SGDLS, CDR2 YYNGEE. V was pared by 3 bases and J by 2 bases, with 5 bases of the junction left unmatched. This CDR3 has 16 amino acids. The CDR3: CASSAPTGGTNEKLFF. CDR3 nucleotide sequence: TGTGCCAGCAGCGCCCCGACAGGGGGTACTAATGAAAAACTGTTTTTT.

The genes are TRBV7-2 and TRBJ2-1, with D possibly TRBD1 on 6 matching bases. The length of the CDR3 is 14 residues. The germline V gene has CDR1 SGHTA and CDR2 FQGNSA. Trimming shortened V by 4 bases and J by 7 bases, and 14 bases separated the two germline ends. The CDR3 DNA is TGTGCCAGCAGCTCCGGGACAAGGGCGAATGAGCAGTTCTTC. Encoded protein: CASSSGTRANEQFF.

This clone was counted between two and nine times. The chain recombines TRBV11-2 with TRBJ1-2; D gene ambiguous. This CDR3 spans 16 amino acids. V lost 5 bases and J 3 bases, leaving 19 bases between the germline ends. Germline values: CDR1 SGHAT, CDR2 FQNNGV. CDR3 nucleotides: TGTGCCAGCAGCCCCAAAATGGGCCAATCTCACTATGGCTACACCTTC. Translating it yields CASSPKMGQSHYGYTF. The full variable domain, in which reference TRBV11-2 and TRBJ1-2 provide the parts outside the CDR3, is EAGVAQSPRYKIIEKRQSVAFWCNPISGHATLYWYQQILGQGPKLLIQFQNNGVVDDSQLPKDRFSAERLKGVDSTLKIQPAKLEDSAVYLCASSPKMGQSHYGYTFGSGTRLTVV.

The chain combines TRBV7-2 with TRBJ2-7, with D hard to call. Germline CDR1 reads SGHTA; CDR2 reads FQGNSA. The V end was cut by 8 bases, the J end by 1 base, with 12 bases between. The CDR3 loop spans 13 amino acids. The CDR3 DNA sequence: TGTGCCAGCGCCCGAACTACTTCCTACGAGCAGTACTTC. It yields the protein CASARTTSYEQYF. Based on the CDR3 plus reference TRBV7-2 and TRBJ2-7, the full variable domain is GAGVSQSPSNKVTEKGKDVELRCDPISGHTALYWYRQSLGQGLEFLIYFQGNSAPDKSGLPSDRFSAERTGGSVSTLTIQRTQQEDSAVYLCASARTTSYEQYFGPGTRLTVT.